The sequence of this T cell receptor (beta chain) was determined in a study of CD8 T cells in Susac syndrome. Study-wide findings and caveats: The study recognized that the number of individuals in its TCR sequencing and HLA analysis was relatively small.

Deletions cut 5 bases from V and 6 bases from J, with 10 bases between. The V gene's germline CDR1 is MNHEY and CDR2 SMNVEV (reference sequence). CDR3 length: 13 residues. The authors reverse transcribed 0.5 to 1 ug RNA with random hexamers. An immunoSEQ multiplex PCR generated amplified TCR beta CDR3 products spanning 54 Vbeta and 13 Jbeta. TCRdb reanalysed the immunoSEQ multiplex PCR reads using MiXCR and keeps one entry per CDR3 protein. Among 200,000 or so distinct CDR3 sequences listed, roughly 96% were seen once. The count of this clonotype is one. Its antigen remains unknown. Material: CD4+ T cells from PBMCs. The rearrangement uses TRBV27 and TRBJ2-2; weak D call: TRBD1 (6 bases). The clonotype comes from a human donor with multiple sclerosis. The CDR3 reads CASSPYRAGELFF. The CDR3 DNA follows: TGTGCCAGCAGTCCCTACAGGGCCGGGGAGCTGTTTTTT.